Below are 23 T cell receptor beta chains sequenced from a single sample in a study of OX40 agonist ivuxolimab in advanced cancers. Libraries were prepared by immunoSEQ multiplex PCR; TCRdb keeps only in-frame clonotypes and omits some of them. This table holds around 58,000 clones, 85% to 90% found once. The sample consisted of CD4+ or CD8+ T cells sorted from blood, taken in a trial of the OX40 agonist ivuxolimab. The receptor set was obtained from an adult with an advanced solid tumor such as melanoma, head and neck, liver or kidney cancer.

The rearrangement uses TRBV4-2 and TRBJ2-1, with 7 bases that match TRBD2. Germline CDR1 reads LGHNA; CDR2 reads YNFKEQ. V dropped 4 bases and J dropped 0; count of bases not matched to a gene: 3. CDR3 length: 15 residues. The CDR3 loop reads CASSLGGVSYNEQFF. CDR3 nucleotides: TGTGCCAGCAGCCTTGGGGGGGTCTCCTACAATGAGCAGTTCTTC.

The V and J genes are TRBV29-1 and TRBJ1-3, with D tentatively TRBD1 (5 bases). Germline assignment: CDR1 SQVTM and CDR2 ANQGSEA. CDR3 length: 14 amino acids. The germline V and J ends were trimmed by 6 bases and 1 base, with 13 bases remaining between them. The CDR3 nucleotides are TGCAGCGTAGCCCAGGGTACTTCTGGAAACACCATATATTTT. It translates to CSVAQGTSGNTIYF.

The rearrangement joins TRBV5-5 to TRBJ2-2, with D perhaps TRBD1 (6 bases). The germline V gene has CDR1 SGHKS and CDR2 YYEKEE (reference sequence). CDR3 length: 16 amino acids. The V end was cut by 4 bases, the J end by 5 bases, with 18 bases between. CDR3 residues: CASSLQGRGRTGELFF. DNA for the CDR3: TGTGCCAGCAGCCTACAGGGTCGCGGTAGGACCGGGGAGCTGTTTTTT. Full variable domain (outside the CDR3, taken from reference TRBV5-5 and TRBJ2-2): DAGVTQSPTHLIKTRGQQVTLRCSPISGHKSVSWYQQVLGQGPQFIFQYYEKEERGRGNFPDRFSARQFPNYSSELNVNALLLGDSALYLCASSLQGRGRTGELFFGEGSRLTVL.

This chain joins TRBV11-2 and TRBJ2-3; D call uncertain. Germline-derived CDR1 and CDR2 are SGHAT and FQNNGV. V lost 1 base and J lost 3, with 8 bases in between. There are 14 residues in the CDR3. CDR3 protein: CASSLGTETDTQYF. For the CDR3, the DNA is TGTGCCAGCAGCTTAGGCACCGAAACAGATACGCAGTATTTT.

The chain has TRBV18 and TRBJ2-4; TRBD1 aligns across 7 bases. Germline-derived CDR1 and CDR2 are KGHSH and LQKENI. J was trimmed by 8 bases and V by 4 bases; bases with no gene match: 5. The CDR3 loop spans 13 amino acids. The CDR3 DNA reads TGTGCCAGCTCACGGGGGACAGTGGACATTCAGTACTTC. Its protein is CASSRGTVDIQYF.

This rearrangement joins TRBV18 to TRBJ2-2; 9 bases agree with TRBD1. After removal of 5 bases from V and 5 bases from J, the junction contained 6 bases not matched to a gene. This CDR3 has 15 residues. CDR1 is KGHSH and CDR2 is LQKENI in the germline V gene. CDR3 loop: CASSNRGRGTGELFF. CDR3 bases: TGTGCCAGCTCAAACAGGGGGCGAGGAACCGGGGAGCTGTTTTTT.

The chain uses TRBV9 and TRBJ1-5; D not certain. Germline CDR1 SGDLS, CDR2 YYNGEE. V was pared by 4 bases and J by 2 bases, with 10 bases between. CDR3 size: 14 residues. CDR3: CASSNGGRNQPQHF. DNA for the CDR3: TGTGCCAGCAGCAACGGAGGGCGCAATCAGCCCCAGCATTTT.

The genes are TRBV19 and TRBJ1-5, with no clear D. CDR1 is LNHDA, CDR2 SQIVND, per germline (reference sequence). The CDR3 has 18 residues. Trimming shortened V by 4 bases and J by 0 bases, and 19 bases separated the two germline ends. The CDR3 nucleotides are TGTGCCAGTAGTACCCCAACCGGACGGGTACATAGCAATCAGCCCCAGCATTTT. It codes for CASSTPTGRVHSNQPQHF.

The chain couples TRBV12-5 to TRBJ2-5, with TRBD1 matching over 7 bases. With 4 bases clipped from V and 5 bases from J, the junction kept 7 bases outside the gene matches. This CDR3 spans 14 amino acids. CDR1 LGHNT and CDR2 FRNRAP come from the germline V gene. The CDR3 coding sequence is TGTGCTAGTGGTTGGGGACAGCTAGAGGAGACCCAGTACTTC. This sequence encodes CASGWGQLEETQYF.

CDR3 residues: CSVGDGHTEAFF. The CDR3 DNA reads as TGCAGCGTTGGGGACGGCCACACTGAAGCTTTCTTT. The chain carries TRBV29-1 and TRBJ1-1; the D gene is possibly TRBD1 (5 bases). The CDR3 runs 12 residues. V dropped 4 bases and J dropped 3 bases, with 9 bases sitting between them. The V gene's germline CDR1 is SQVTM and CDR2 ANQGSEA.

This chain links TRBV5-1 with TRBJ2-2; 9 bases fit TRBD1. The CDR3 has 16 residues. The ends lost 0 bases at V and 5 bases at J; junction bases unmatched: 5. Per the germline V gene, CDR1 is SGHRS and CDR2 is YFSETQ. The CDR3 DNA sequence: TGCGCCAGCAGCTTGGGGGACAGGGTCGGTACCGGGGAGCTGTTTTTT. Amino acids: CASSLGDRVGTGELFF.

Here the CDR3 reads CASSFGTGRSTGELFF. The CDR3 DNA reads as TGTGCCAGCAGTTTTGGGACAGGGAGGAGCACCGGGGAGCTGTTTTTT. The gene calls are TRBV27 and TRBJ2-2; 9 nucleotides align to TRBD1. CDR3 length: 16 residues. Germline assignment: CDR1 MNHEY and CDR2 SMNVEV (reference sequence). Unmatched junction bases numbered 6, after V lost 3 bases and J lost 4 bases.

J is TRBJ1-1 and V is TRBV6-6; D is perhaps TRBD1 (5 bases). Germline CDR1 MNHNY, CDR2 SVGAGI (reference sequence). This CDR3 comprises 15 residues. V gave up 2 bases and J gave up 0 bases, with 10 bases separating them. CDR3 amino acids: CASSYTTGMNTEAFF. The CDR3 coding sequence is TGTGCCAGCAGTTACACCACAGGAATGAACACTGAAGCTTTCTTT.

The CDR3 nucleotides are TGTGCCTGGGAGGGTCGTTCCTACAATGAGCAGTTCTTC. Protein: CAWEGRSYNEQFF. The chain has TRBV30 and TRBJ2-1, with D tentatively TRBD2 (5 bases). Trimming removed 5 bases from V and 1 base from J, with 9 bases in between. Per germline, CDR1 GTSNPN and CDR2 SVGIG (reference sequence). CDR3 length: 13 amino acids.

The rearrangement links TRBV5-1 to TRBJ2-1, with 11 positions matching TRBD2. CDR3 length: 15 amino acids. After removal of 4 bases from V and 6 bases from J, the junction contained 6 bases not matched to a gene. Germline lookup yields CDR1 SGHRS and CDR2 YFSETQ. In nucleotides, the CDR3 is TGCGCCAGCAGCCTTGGGACTAGCGGAACCAATGAGCAGTTCTTC. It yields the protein CASSLGTSGTNEQFF.

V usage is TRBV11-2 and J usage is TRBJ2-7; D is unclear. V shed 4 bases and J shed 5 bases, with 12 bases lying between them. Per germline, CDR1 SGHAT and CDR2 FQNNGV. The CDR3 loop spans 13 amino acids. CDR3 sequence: CASSSLRNHEQYF. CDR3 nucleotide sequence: TGTGCCAGCAGCTCTCTTAGGAACCACGAGCAGTACTTC.

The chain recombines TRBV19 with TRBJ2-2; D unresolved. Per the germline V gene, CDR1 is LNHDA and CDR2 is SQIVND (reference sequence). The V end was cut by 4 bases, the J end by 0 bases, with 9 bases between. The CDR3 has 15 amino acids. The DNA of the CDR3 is TGTGCCAGTAGTACAACTGCTGCGAACACCGGGGAGCTGTTTTTT. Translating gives CASSTTAANTGELFF.

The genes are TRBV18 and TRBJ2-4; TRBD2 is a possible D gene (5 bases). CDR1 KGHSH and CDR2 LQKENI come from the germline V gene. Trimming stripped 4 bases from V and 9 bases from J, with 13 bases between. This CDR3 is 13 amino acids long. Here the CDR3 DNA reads TGTGCCAGCTCACATCAGGTGGAGGTCATTCAGTACTTC. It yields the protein CASSHQVEVIQYF.

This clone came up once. As DNA, the CDR3 is TGTGCCAGCAGCGTGGACAGGGGGGCTTATGGCTACACCTTC. It codes for CASSVDRGAYGYTF. The V call is TRBV5-6, the J call TRBJ1-2; 10 bases are a match to TRBD1. The CDR3 totals 14 residues. The trim removed 4 bases at V and 5 bases at J, leaving 5 bases unmatched. In germline, CDR1 is SGHDT, CDR2 YYEEEE.

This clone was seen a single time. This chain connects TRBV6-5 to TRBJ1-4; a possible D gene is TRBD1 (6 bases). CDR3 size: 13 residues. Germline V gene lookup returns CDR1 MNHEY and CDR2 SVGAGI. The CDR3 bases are TGTGCTACAGGGTTGGAAACTAATGAAAAACTGTTTTTT. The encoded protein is CATGLETNEKLFF.

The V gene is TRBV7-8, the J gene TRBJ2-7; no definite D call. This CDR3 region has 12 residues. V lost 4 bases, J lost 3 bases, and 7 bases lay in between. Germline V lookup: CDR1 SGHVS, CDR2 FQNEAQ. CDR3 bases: TGTGCCAGCAGCTCCTTTTACTACGAGCAGTACTTC. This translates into CASSSFYYEQYF.

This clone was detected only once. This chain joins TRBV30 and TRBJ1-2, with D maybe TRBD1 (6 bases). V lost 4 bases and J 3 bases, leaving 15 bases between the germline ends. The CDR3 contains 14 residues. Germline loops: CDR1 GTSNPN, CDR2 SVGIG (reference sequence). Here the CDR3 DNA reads TGTGCCTGGATGGCGGGGGGCAGATACTATGGCTACACCTTC. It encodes CAWMAGGRYYGYTF.

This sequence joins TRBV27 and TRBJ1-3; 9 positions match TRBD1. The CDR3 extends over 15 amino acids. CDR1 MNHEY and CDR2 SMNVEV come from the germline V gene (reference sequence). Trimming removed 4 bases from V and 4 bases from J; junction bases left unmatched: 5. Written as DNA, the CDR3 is TGTGCCAGCAGTTCCCGGACAGGGGCGGGAAACACCATATATTTT. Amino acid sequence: CASSSRTGAGNTIYF.